The 21 T cell receptor beta chains listed next were all sequenced from one sample in a study of blood T cell repertoires in COVID-19. Profiled with immunoSEQ multiplex PCR; TCRdb holds only in-frame clones, not every one. This sample yields 180,000 or so clones, of which more than 70% are seen a single time; 4.5% to 6.5% belongs to the top ten. Sequences were obtained from PBMCs or T cells enriched from blood (not recorded which). The receptor source for this set is a man aged 35 to 55 with acute COVID-19.

The chain combines TRBV2 with TRBJ1-4, with a possible D match to TRBD1 (5 bases). V was shortened by 6 bases and J by 3 bases, with 8 bases between the two germline ends. The CDR3 sequence is 13 residues long. CDR1 and CDR2 (germline): SNHLY, FYNNEI. The CDR3 sequence: CASRSGPNEKLFF. Written as DNA, the CDR3 is TGTGCCAGCAGGTCAGGGCCTAATGAAAAACTGTTTTTT.

The chain combines TRBV28 with TRBJ2-6; 9 bases match TRBD2. The CDR3 extends over 18 amino acids. In germline, CDR1 is MDHEN, CDR2 SYDVKM. Losses at the gene ends were 6 bases for V and 0 bases for J; bases not matched to a gene: 9. The CDR3, as DNA: TGTGCCAGCAGGCCCTTAGCGGGAGACCTCTCTGGGGCCAACGTCCTGACTTTC. Encoded protein: CASRPLAGDLSGANVLTF.

The chain carries TRBV5-6 and TRBJ2-2, with TRBD1 matching 8 bases. CDR1 SGHDT and CDR2 YYEEEE come from the germline V gene. J gave up 6 bases and V 0 bases, and 7 bases lay outside the gene matches. The CDR3 is 16 amino acids. This chain's CDR3 is CASSLGQGISAGELFF. The CDR3 DNA reads as TGTGCCAGCAGCTTGGGACAGGGGATCTCTGCCGGGGAGCTGTTTTTT. Combining the CDR3 with reference TRBV5-6 and TRBJ2-2 gives the whole variable domain DAGVTQSPTHLIKTRGQQVTLRCSPKSGHDTVSWYQQALGQGPQFIFQYYEEEERQRGNFPDRFSGHQFPNYSSELNVNALLLGDSALYLCASSLGQGISAGELFFGEGSRLTVL.

The V call is TRBV3-1 (or the pseudogene TRBV3-2), the J call TRBJ2-7; 8 bases are a match to TRBD1. The CDR3 runs 17 residues. V dropped 1 base and J dropped 4; count of bases not matched to a gene: 12. Germline-derived CDR1 and CDR2 are LGHDT and YNNKEL (reference sequence). The CDR3, as DNA: TGTGCCAGCAGCCAAGGCTTCCCAGGGGGCGCGGGATACGAGCAGTACTTC. Its translation: CASSQGFPGGAGYEQYF.

This clone was recorded only once. The V call is TRBV30, the J call TRBJ1-6, with 7 bases that match TRBD1. Per germline, CDR1 GTSNPN and CDR2 SVGIG (reference sequence). The length of the CDR3 is 13 residues. J was trimmed by 6 bases and V by 3 bases; bases with no gene match: 2. The CDR3 is CAWRGQSNSPLHF. CDR3 DNA sequence: TGTGCCTGGAGGGGACAGAGTAATTCACCCCTCCACTTT.

This rearrangement joins TRBV30 to TRBJ2-7; D is perhaps TRBD1 (7 bases). V was trimmed by 8 bases and J by 4 bases, leaving 12 bases between them. This CDR3 has 11 amino acids. Looked up from germline, CDR1 is GTSNPN and CDR2 is SVGIG (reference sequence). The CDR3 sequence is CAGGGWYEQYF. In DNA, the CDR3 is TGTGCCGGAGGGGGCTGGTACGAGCAGTACTTC. Combining the CDR3 with reference TRBV30 and TRBJ2-7 gives the whole variable domain SQTIHQWPATLVQPVGSPLSLECTVEGTSNPNLYWYRQAAGRGLQLLFYSVGIGQISSEVPQNLSASRPQDRQFILSSKKLLLSDSGFYLCAGGGWYEQYFGPGTRLTVT.

The chain is built from TRBV28 and TRBJ1-1; no definite D call. Trimming shortened V by 3 bases and J by 11 bases, and 25 bases separated the two germline ends. CDR3 size: 16 residues. CDR1 and CDR2 from the germline V gene are MDHEN and SYDVKM. DNA of the CDR3: TGTGCCAGCAGTTTGGTACTTAAGGACTACACTAATCTGGCTTTCTTT. Its protein is CASSLVLKDYTNLAFF.

DNA of the CDR3: TGTGCCAGCAGCCACCGACAGGGCATTACCTACGAGCAGTACTTC. Amino acids: CASSHRQGITYEQYF. J is TRBJ2-7 and V is TRBV3-1 (or the pseudogene TRBV3-2); 7 bases agree with TRBD1. The junction had 7 bases not matched to a gene; V was cut back by 3 bases and J by 2 bases. The CDR3 extends over 15 amino acids. CDR1 is LGHDT and CDR2 is YNNKEL in the germline V gene (reference sequence).

The chain carries TRBV19 and TRBJ2-1; no clear D gene. This CDR3 is built from 11 residues. The V end lost 6 bases, the J end lost 7 bases, and 7 bases lay between the germline ends. Germline V lookup: CDR1 LNHDA, CDR2 SQIVND (reference sequence). CDR3: CASRSPNEQFF. DNA for the CDR3: TGTGCCAGTAGGTCCCCGAATGAGCAGTTCTTC.

The chain recombines TRBV29-1 with TRBJ1-4, with 9 positions matching TRBD1. CDR3 length equals 13 residues. V lost 4 bases and J lost 7; bases outside the gene matches: 4. Germline CDR1 and CDR2: SQVTM and ANQGSEA. CDR3 bases: TGCAGCGTTGGAGACAGGGGGATTGAAAAACTGTTTTTT. Its protein product is CSVGDRGIEKLFF.

The chain has TRBV21-1 and TRBJ1-1; the D call of TRBD1 is as the table states it, not checked on the DNA. TRBV21-1 represents a pseudogene. The CDR3 is 12 amino acids. CDR3 sequence (DNA): TGTGCCAGCCCGGGGACAGAGGCTGAAGCTTTCTTT. Translated, it gives CASPGTEAEAFF.

This chain links TRBV4-2 with TRBJ1-1; D is unclear. Germline CDR1 reads LGHNA; CDR2 reads YNFKEQ. The V and J ends lost 2 bases and 0 bases respectively, with 10 bases between them. The CDR3 runs 15 residues. For the CDR3, the DNA is TGTGCCAGCAGCCAACTCGCCGGGATGAACACTGAAGCTTTCTTT. This translates into CASSQLAGMNTEAFF.

The J gene is TRBJ1-5, the V gene TRBV9, with D possibly matching TRBD1 (6 bases). The germline V gene encodes CDR1 SGDLS and CDR2 YYNGEE. This CDR3 comprises 15 residues. V dropped 2 bases and J dropped 6 bases, with 15 bases sitting between them. The CDR3 DNA follows: TGTGCCAGCAGCGTCAATGAGGGGGTAGGTCAGCCCCAGCATTTT. It codes for CASSVNEGVGQPQHF. Full variable domain (remainder filled in from reference TRBV9 and TRBJ1-5): DSGVTQTPKHLITATGQRVTLRCSPRSGDLSVYWYQQSLDQGLQFLIQYYNGEERAKGNILERFSAQQFPDLHSELNLSSLELGDSALYFCASSVNEGVGQPQHFGDGTRLSIL.

The gene calls are TRBV5-1 and TRBJ1-6; tentatively, D is TRBD1 (5 bases). The CDR3 covers 13 residues. Per the germline V gene, CDR1 is SGHRS and CDR2 is YFSETQ. The V end lost 4 bases, the J end lost 10 bases, and 12 bases lay between the germline ends. In DNA, the CDR3 is TGCGCCAGCAGCCCGTCGGGGGACTCACCCCTCCACTTT. Its translation: CASSPSGDSPLHF.

The chain is built from TRBV9 and TRBJ2-1; 16 nucleotides align to TRBD2. The CDR3 is 20 residues long. The V gene end was trimmed by 3 bases and the J gene end by 0 bases; junction bases not matched to a gene: 9. The germline gives CDR1 SGDLS, CDR2 YYNGEE. The CDR3 DNA is TGTGCCAGCAGCGAGGGGTTGGGACTAGCGGGAGGGAGCTCCTACAATGAGCAGTTCTTC. Translating gives CASSEGLGLAGGSSYNEQFF.

The chain links TRBV5-1 to TRBJ2-1; D call uncertain. The CDR3 loop spans 15 amino acids. From germline, CDR1 is SGHRS and CDR2 YFSETQ. V was pared by 0 bases and J by 1 base, with 8 bases between. The DNA of the CDR3 is TGCGCCAGCAGCTTGGCCCCGGGTTCCTACAATGAGCAGTTCTTC. Encoded protein: CASSLAPGSYNEQFF.

V gene TRBV19 combines with J gene TRBJ1-5; D gene ambiguous. The germline CDR1 and CDR2 sequences are LNHDA and SQIVND (reference sequence). The CDR3 is 14 amino acids. V lost 2 bases to trimming and J lost 3 bases, with 8 bases between them. CDR3 DNA: TGTGCCAGTAGTATACCGGGGTTCAATCAGCCCCAGCATTTT. This translates into CASSIPGFNQPQHF.

This CDR3 is CASSGGAGLHNEQFF. DNA for the CDR3: TGCGCCAGCAGTGGCGGAGCGGGCTTACACAATGAGCAGTTCTTC. V is TRBV10-1 and J is TRBJ2-1; D might be TRBD2 (6 bases). V lost 4 bases to trimming and J lost 5 bases, with 15 bases between them. This CDR3 spans 15 amino acids. Germline V gene sequence: CDR1 WNHNN, CDR2 SYGVQD (reference sequence).

V usage is TRBV7-8 and J usage is TRBJ2-2; TRBD1 aligns across 7 bases. The junction had 5 bases not matched to a gene; V was cut back by 9 bases and J by 4 bases. CDR1 and CDR2 (germline): SGHVS, FQNEAQ. CDR3 length: 13 amino acids. The DNA of the CDR3 is TGTGCCAGTGGGACAGAGATCACCGGGGAGCTGTTTTTT. As protein: CASGTEITGELFF.

This sequence joins TRBV2 and TRBJ1-2; the D gene is possibly TRBD1 (6 bases). The V gene's germline CDR1 is SNHLY and CDR2 FYNNEI. The length of the CDR3 is 9 residues. V shed 7 bases and J shed 12 bases, with 9 bases lying between them. DNA of the CDR3: TGTGCCAGCAAGGGGGACCACACCTTC. Residues: CASKGDHTF.

With respect to this clone: Its ends do not fully match the called genes, so a read error is possible. The gene calls are TRBV29-1 and TRBJ1-1; 9 bases are shared with TRBD1. This CDR3 comprises 13 residues. Per germline, CDR1 SQVTM and CDR2 ANQGSEA. This CDR3 is CSVEGTGDTEAFF. The CDR3 DNA is TGCAGCGTTGAAGGGACAGGGGACACAGAAGCTTTCTTT.